This T cell receptor beta chain was documented in a study of blood T cell repertoires in COVID-19 (dated by TCRdb to 2020 to 2021). Regarding the study in general: Samples from collaborators originated in the United States, Italy and Spain and spanned both the acute and convalescent phases of COVID-19. The material from the prospective study consisted of cDNA or gDNA derived from T cells, B-cell-depleted T cells, or PBMCs. The dataset comprised deeply sampled blood TCRbeta repertoires from subjects exposed to, actively infected with, or recovered from COVID-19. The repertoires were released in a freely available public database meant as a resource for research on the immune response to SARS-CoV-2. The samples were drawn from two sources: the first 160 participants of the ongoing ImmuneRACE study, and approximately 1,300 subjects contributed by 6 global collaborators. Sample metadata almost always included a de-identified subject ID, COVID-19 status, age in years and sex. Where HLA class I and class II types were available, the types were taken from metadata supplied by the sample provider, not from assay-based typing. Findings and caveats that apply to the study as a whole: The amount of clinical and demographic metadata varied by source and participant and was provided uncurated.

Each collaborating institution followed its own protocols to collect whole blood in K2EDTA tubes. For TCRbeta analysis, collaborator samples were shipped as frozen whole blood, as isolated PBMCs, or as DNA extracted from either sample type. The germline V gene (reference sequence) yields LNHNV for CDR1 and YYDKDF for CDR2. The cysteine opens and the phenylalanine closes a CDR3 of 14 amino acids. CDR3 DNA is the only sequence kept; it has 42 bases, read in frame from the first base. V gives up 0 bases and J gives up 7 bases, and the segment between their germline ends measures 9 bases. The immunoSEQ Assay, a bias-controlled multiplex PCR, was used to amplify TCRbeta CDR3 regions from genomic DNA. On the authors' methods: The number of nucleated cells in each sample was estimated from the amplification of reference gene primers within the assay. To quantify the absolute abundance of each unique TCRbeta CDR3 rearrangement, sequence reads were collapsed and filtered. For each sample, productive Simpson clonality was calculated by taking the square root of Simpson's diversity index across productive rearrangements. Drawn from immuneACCESS, this table holds only the in-frame rearrangements with V and J called that TCRdb kept. Clones are partly lost; checked studies trace under half to an unresolved V gene and leave the rest unexplained. V, J and clone size reflect that table, while D and trimming were determined from the DNA. The sample table shows 130,000 or so clones, and roughly four fifths are seen once. The top ten clones comprise about an eighth of the sample.

Of note for this clone: Its antigen specificity is not known. No quality values exist for individual bases; no much larger clone is one base distant.

The TCR comes from a human donor in a cohort sampled during active COVID-19. Material: peripheral blood. The rearrangement combines TRBV15 with TRBJ1-4; no D gene is confidently identified. The bases read TGTGCCACCAGCAGAGATCTCGGGGTTGAAAAACTGTTTTTT. Its amino acids are CATSRDLGVEKLFF.